This passage covers 14 T cell receptor beta chains from one sample sequenced in a study of TIL therapy for anti-PD-1-resistant metastatic lung cancer. The libraries were made with immunoSEQ v3. Some clones are missing from TCRdb's copy, which holds only in-frame ones; the method was immunoSEQ multiplex PCR. The profile shows tens of thousands of clones, around 87% of them singletons. This sample's time point: pre-treatment sample, taken before nivolumab and TIL therapy. The sequences come from blood, collected at baseline. All receptors come from a person aged 25 to 80 with non-small cell lung cancer.

This clone appeared a few times. This rearrangement joins TRBV5-1 to TRBJ1-2, with 11 bases matching TRBD1. CDR3 length: 15 amino acids. With 3 bases clipped from V and 8 bases from J, the junction kept 9 bases outside the gene matches. CDR1 and CDR2 from the germline V gene are SGHRS and YFSETQ. Here the CDR3 reads CASSSRDRGTQGYTF. The CDR3 coding sequence is TGCGCCAGCAGCTCGCGGGACAGGGGGACCCAGGGCTACACCTTC. Full variable domain (outside the CDR3, taken from reference TRBV5-1 and TRBJ1-2): KAGVTQTPRYLIKTRGQQVTLSCSPISGHRSVSWYQQTPGQGLQFLFEYFSETQRNKGNFPGRFSGRQFSNSRSEMNVSTLELGDSALYLCASSSRDRGTQGYTFGSGTRLTVV.

V gene TRBV5-1 combines with J gene TRBJ2-4; 9 positions match TRBD2. Germline V gene sequence: CDR1 SGHRS, CDR2 YFSETQ. This CDR3 contains 15 residues. The ends lost 4 bases at V and 8 bases at J; junction bases unmatched: 10. CDR3 in amino acids: CASSPRTSEGHIQYF. The DNA of the CDR3 is TGCGCCAGCAGCCCCCGGACTAGCGAGGGGCACATTCAGTACTTC.

V and J are TRBV28 and TRBJ2-3; D is unclear. The CDR3 has 14 amino acids. Germline CDR1 MDHEN, CDR2 SYDVKM. The germline V and J ends were trimmed by 6 bases and 6 bases, with 16 bases remaining between them. In nucleotides, the CDR3 is TGTGCCAGCAGAACCGCGTTGGCCCGTGATACGCAGTATTTT. This encodes CASRTALARDTQYF.

This clone has just one count. The chain combines TRBV15 with TRBJ2-3; 8 nucleotides agree with TRBD1. The germline V gene has CDR1 LNHNV and CDR2 YYDKDF (reference sequence). V was clipped by 6 bases and J by 3 bases; unmatched bases: 11. The CDR3 is made up of 16 amino acids. CDR3 sequence reads: CATRGDWDRPTDTQYF. The CDR3 region has the DNA TGTGCCACCAGGGGGGATTGGGACAGGCCAACAGATACGCAGTATTTT. The whole variable domain, remainder taken from reference TRBV15 and TRBJ2-3, is DAMVIQNPRYQVTQFGKPVTLSCSQTLNHNVMYWYQQKSSQAPKLLFHYYDKDFNNEADTPDNFQSRRPNTSFCFLDIRSPGLGDTAMYLCATRGDWDRPTDTQYFGPGTRLTVL.

J is TRBJ1-1 and V is TRBV12-3 or TRBV12-4; TRBD1 matches 8 bases. V lost 6 bases, J lost 10 bases, and 4 bases stayed unmatched. This CDR3 has 11 residues. The CDR3 region has the DNA TGTGCCAGCAGGGCCCAGGGGGCAGCTTTCTTT. It specifies CASRAQGAAFF.

The rearrangement joins TRBV24-1 to TRBJ2-2; 10 bases line up with TRBD1. The germline CDR1 and CDR2 sequences are KGHDR and SFDVKD. This CDR3 has 17 residues. V lost 4 bases to trimming and J lost 1 base; unmatched junction nucleotides: 5. CDR3 in amino acids: CATSDPTGGRNTGELFF. As DNA, the CDR3 is TGTGCCACCAGTGACCCGACAGGGGGCAGGAACACCGGGGAGCTGTTTTTT.

This chain links TRBV20-1 with TRBJ2-4, with TRBD1 as a possible D gene (5 bases). There are 18 residues in the CDR3. Germline V gene sequence: CDR1 DFQATT, CDR2 SNEGSKA (reference sequence). The V gene lost 3 bases and the J gene lost 1 base, with 22 bases spanning the gap. The CDR3 loop is CSASRSRLPTVAKNIQYF. For the CDR3, the DNA is TGCAGTGCTAGTCGGTCGAGACTCCCGACAGTGGCCAAAAACATTCAGTACTTC.

The rearrangement links TRBV11-2 to TRBJ2-2; a weak D match, TRBD1 (6 bases). CDR3 length: 16 amino acids. Trimming stripped 2 bases from V and 3 bases from J, with 13 bases between. The germline V gene encodes CDR1 SGHAT and CDR2 FQNNGV. The CDR3 bases are TGTGCCAGCAGCTTAACACCAGGGGTCCACACCGGGGAGCTGTTTTTT. Translating it yields CASSLTPGVHTGELFF.

CDR3 amino acids: CASLRGGNEQFF. The CDR3 nucleotides are TGTGCCAGCCTCAGGGGTGGGAATGAGCAGTTCTTC. The chain has TRBV28 and TRBJ2-1, with D possibly matching TRBD1 (6 bases). V lost 8 bases to trimming and J lost 7 bases, with 12 bases between them. CDR1 and CDR2 (germline): MDHEN, SYDVKM. The CDR3 covers 12 residues.

The chain carries TRBV6-5 and TRBJ2-7; 8 bases map to TRBD1. The CDR3 extends over 15 amino acids. V shed 5 bases, J shed 2 bases, and the junction held 8 bases outside the gene matches. CDR1 and CDR2 from the germline V gene are MNHEY and SVGAGI. The CDR3 loop is CASSKQGDGAYEQYF. The CDR3 coding sequence is TGTGCCAGCAGTAAACAGGGGGATGGAGCCTACGAGCAGTACTTC.

The chain combines TRBV10-3 with TRBJ1-3; 10 nucleotides align to TRBD1. This CDR3 comprises 15 residues. The V gene end was trimmed by 4 bases and the J gene end by 4 bases; junction bases not matched to a gene: 4. The germline CDR1 and CDR2 sequences are ENHRY and SYGVKD. CDR3 region: CAISGQGASGNTIYF. The DNA of the CDR3 is TGTGCCATCAGTGGACAGGGGGCATCGGGAAACACCATATATTTT.

The chain joins TRBV6-6 to TRBJ1-6, with a tentative D call TRBD1 (6 bases). This CDR3 is built from 14 residues. Germline CDR1 MNHNY, CDR2 SVGAGI (reference sequence). The V and J ends lost 4 bases and 7 bases respectively, with 11 bases between them. Here the CDR3 reads CASSSGQPNSPLHF. CDR3 DNA sequence: TGTGCCAGCAGTTCCGGACAGCCAAATTCACCCCTCCACTTT.

The chain is built from TRBV11-2 and TRBJ2-7; D unclear. The germline gives CDR1 SGHAT, CDR2 FQNNGV. Trimming cost V 5 bases and J 7 bases, with 12 bases left between them. The CDR3 has 12 residues. As DNA, the CDR3 is TGTGCCAGCAGCCGAAACAGCTTGGAGCAGTACTTC. Translated: CASSRNSLEQYF.

This clone was observed once. J is TRBJ2-3 and V is TRBV6-5; weak D call: TRBD1 (5 bases). The germline CDR1 and CDR2 sequences are MNHEY and SVGAGI. V was cut by 0 bases and J by 5 bases, with 9 bases left in between. This CDR3 is built from 14 residues. The CDR3 coding sequence is TGTGCCAGCAGTTACTCCGGACAAGGAGATACGCAGTATTTT. Its translation is CASSYSGQGDTQYF.